This T cell receptor beta chain was profiled in a study of T cells in Graves' hyperthyroidism and ophthalmopathy. Turning to the study itself: The authors collected peripheral blood at initial diagnosis, before any treatment.

It was considered stable Graves' hyperthyroidism when ophthalmopathy did not progress within 18 months. Patients aged 18 to 65 had newly diagnosed hyperthyroidism that had lasted under 2 months. Amplification targeted TCR beta CDR3 regions from RNA transcripts. In the first-round RT-PCR of the TCR CDR3, the HTBI primer set was used. TCRdb re-analysed the multiplex PCR reads in MiXCR, keeping a single row per CDR3 protein. The top ten hold 3.7% of the sample, which has 360,000 or so distinct CDR3 sequences, about 18% seen once. Concerning this clonotype: Its target is not known.

General study results and limits: Using 13 V-J features, a model discriminated ophthalmopathy from stable hyperthyroidism.

The germline gives CDR1 MNHNS, CDR2 SASEGT. Trimming cost V 4 bases and J 6 bases, with 12 bases left between them. The CDR3 is 13 residues long. The TCR was taken from a young woman with Graves' hyperthyroidism. Sequenced input: blood. V is TRBV6-1 and J is TRBJ1-2, with D unclear. CDR3 in amino acids: CASSVKGQDGYTF. The DNA for the CDR3 is TGTGCCAGCAGTGTAAAAGGCCAGGATGGCTACACCTTC.